This T cell receptor (beta chain) was identified during a study of blood T cell repertoires in COVID-19. This CDR3 comprises 13 residues. V was cut by 5 bases and J by 3 bases, with 8 bases left in between. Looked up from germline, CDR1 is SGHNT and CDR2 is YENEEA. Clones were sequenced by immunoSEQ multiplex PCR, and TCRdb holds only the in-frame ones, with some missing. The sample includes 130,000 or so clones, 85% to 90% of them seen just once. The sequencing sample was made of peripheral blood. The chain has TRBV11-3 and TRBJ2-1, with D tentatively TRBD2 (5 bases). The clonotype was recovered from a man aged 65 to 85 with active or convalescent COVID-19. The CDR3: CASSGSDYNEQFF. The CDR3 nucleotides are TGTGCCAGCAGCGGGAGCGACTACAATGAGCAGTTCTTC.